Each of the 28 T cell receptor beta chains below was sequenced from the same sample in a study of blood T cell repertoires in COVID-19. Sequenced by immunoSEQ multiplex PCR; TCRdb stores in-frame clones only, minus some. Among around 160,000 clones listed, 80% were seen once. Sequenced sample: PBMCs or T cells enriched from blood (not recorded which). All receptors derive from a woman aged 55-69 years who had recovered from COVID-19.

The chain combines TRBV30 with TRBJ1-4, with 9 positions matching TRBD1. Trimming cost V 5 bases and J 4 bases; bases outside gene matches: 8. Germline CDR1 and CDR2: GTSNPN and SVGIG (reference sequence). The CDR3 consists of 15 residues. The CDR3 DNA reads as TGTGCCTGGGTGGACAGGGGCCAATATAATGAAAAACTGTTTTTT. It encodes CAWVDRGQYNEKLFF.

This rearrangement joins TRBV9 to TRBJ1-2; D call uncertain. V was clipped by 0 bases and J by 4 bases, with 10 bases between them. This CDR3 has 14 amino acids. Germline assignment: CDR1 SGDLS and CDR2 YYNGEE. CDR3 sequence: CASSVAKDFYGYTF. The CDR3 DNA reads TGTGCCAGCAGCGTAGCCAAGGACTTCTATGGCTACACCTTC. Drawing the rest from reference TRBV9 and TRBJ1-2, the complete variable domain is DSGVTQTPKHLITATGQRVTLRCSPRSGDLSVYWYQQSLDQGLQFLIQYYNGEERAKGNILERFSAQQFPDLHSELNLSSLELGDSALYFCASSVAKDFYGYTFGSGTRLTVV.

The genes are TRBV9 and TRBJ2-3; 7 bases fit TRBD2. V lost 6 bases to trimming and J lost 4 bases; unmatched junction nucleotides: 11. Germline values: CDR1 SGDLS, CDR2 YYNGEE. The CDR3 sequence is 15 residues long. CDR3 amino acids: CASTSGGRPADTQYF. As DNA, the CDR3 is TGTGCCAGCACCAGCGGCGGGAGACCTGCAGATACGCAGTATTTT.

This sequence joins TRBV9 and TRBJ1-2; no clear D gene. Deletions cut 0 bases from V and 6 bases from J, with 9 bases between. This CDR3 is 13 amino acids long. Per germline, CDR1 SGDLS and CDR2 YYNGEE. In DNA, the CDR3 is TGTGCCAGCAGCGTAGGAGGGTTCGATGGCTACACCTTC. Translating it yields CASSVGGFDGYTF.

The gene calls are TRBV23-1 and TRBJ1-2; maybe TRBD1 (5 bases). TRBV23-1 falls under the ORF class, with uncertain function. Between the trimmed V and J ends, which lost 2 bases and 7 bases, there was a span of 17 bases. This CDR3 is built from 15 residues. DNA of the CDR3: TGCGCCAGCAGTCAACCTCGCGGGGATAGGGGTGGCTACACCTTC. It yields the protein CASSQPRGDRGGYTF.

V usage is TRBV10-2 and J usage is TRBJ2-7, with 7 bases identical to TRBD2. The V gene's germline CDR1 is WSHSY and CDR2 SAAADI. The trim removed 1 base at V and 6 bases at J, leaving 6 bases unmatched. The CDR3 covers 14 residues. The CDR3 reads CASSEWAGEGEQYF. The CDR3, as DNA: TGCGCCAGCAGTGAGTGGGCGGGGGAGGGCGAGCAGTACTTC.

This chain uses TRBV5-4 with TRBJ2-3; TRBD2 agrees at 11 bases. The V segment lost 4 bases and the J segment 4 bases; nucleotides outside the gene matches: 5. This CDR3 comprises 15 residues. Germline-derived CDR1 and CDR2 are SGHNT and YYREEE (reference sequence). The CDR3 protein is CASSLSGGASDTQYF. In DNA, the CDR3 is TGTGCCAGCAGCCTTAGCGGGGGGGCGTCAGATACGCAGTATTTT.

The chain recombines TRBV18 with TRBJ1-1; D may be TRBD1 (6 bases). V lost 5 bases and J 3 bases, leaving 7 bases between the germline ends. The CDR3 contains 12 residues. CDR1 and CDR2 from the germline V gene are KGHSH and LQKENI. This CDR3 reads CASSTGHTEAFF. The CDR3 nucleotides read TGTGCCAGCTCAACAGGGCACACTGAAGCTTTCTTT.

The chain carries TRBV5-1 and TRBJ2-3; 13 positions agree with TRBD2. In germline, CDR1 is SGHRS, CDR2 YFSETQ. The CDR3 is 15 residues long. J lost 5 bases, V lost 2 bases, and 2 bases had no gene match. CDR3 amino acids: CASSLGTSGEDTQYF. For the CDR3, the DNA is TGCGCCAGCAGCTTAGGGACTAGCGGGGAAGATACGCAGTATTTT.

The V gene is TRBV6-6, the J gene TRBJ2-7, with 7 bases lining up with TRBD2. The length of the CDR3 is 14 residues. J was trimmed by 5 bases and V by 8 bases; bases with no gene match: 12. Germline-derived CDR1 and CDR2 are MNHNY and SVGAGI (reference sequence). CDR3 DNA sequence: TGTGCCAGCGACAACAGCGGGGCTTACCACGAGCAGTACTTC. This codes for CASDNSGAYHEQYF.

This rearrangement joins TRBV11-2 to TRBJ2-1, with TRBD2 matching 13 bases. With 2 bases clipped from V and 8 bases from J, the junction kept 9 bases outside the gene matches. Per the germline V gene, CDR1 is SGHAT and CDR2 is FQNNGV. This CDR3 is built from 17 residues. CDR3 sequence: CASSLTSGLAGFDEQFF. The CDR3 nucleotides are TGTGCCAGCAGCTTAACGTCGGGACTAGCGGGGTTCGATGAGCAGTTCTTC.

J is TRBJ1-3 and V is TRBV19; no definite D call. Trimming pared 6 bases from V and 0 bases from J, leaving 9 bases between. The CDR3 runs 14 residues. Germline CDR1 and CDR2: LNHDA and SQIVND (reference sequence). CDR3 in amino acids: CASRSRLSGNTIYF. CDR3 coding DNA: TGTGCCAGTAGATCGCGTCTCTCTGGAAACACCATATATTTT. Combining the CDR3 with reference TRBV19 and TRBJ1-3 gives the whole variable domain DGGITQSPKYLFRKEGQNVTLSCEQNLNHDAMYWYRQDPGQGLRLIYYSQIVNDFQKGDIAEGYSVSREKKESFPLTVTSAQKNPTAFYLCASRSRLSGNTIYFGEGSWLTVV.

This chain connects TRBV19 to TRBJ1-2; D is unresolved. The CDR3 has 13 residues. Trimming cost V 10 bases and J 5 bases, with 17 bases left between them. Germline V CDR1 and CDR2: LNHDA, SQIVND (reference sequence). Here the CDR3 DNA reads TGTGCCACCCTCGGGAGGGTGGCTTATGGCTACACCTTC. Protein: CATLGRVAYGYTF.

J is TRBJ2-5 and V is TRBV7-2, with 8 bases aligning to TRBD1. Germline loops: CDR1 SGHTA, CDR2 FQGNSA. The V segment lost 5 bases and the J segment 4 bases; nucleotides outside the gene matches: 12. The CDR3 has 16 amino acids. The CDR3 DNA sequence: TGTGCCAGCAGCGATCGCAGGGGGCCATCCCGAGAGACCCAGTACTTC. Translating gives CASSDRRGPSRETQYF.

The V gene is TRBV4-1, the J gene TRBJ1-5; unclear D gene. In germline, CDR1 is MGHRA, CDR2 YSYEKL. The CDR3 length is 15 residues. With 3 bases removed from V and 4 bases from J, the gap between germline ends came to 13 bases. The CDR3 sequence: CASSHGVSGNQPQHF. DNA for the CDR3: TGCGCCAGCAGCCATGGAGTCAGCGGGAATCAGCCCCAGCATTTT.

The rearrangement joins TRBV19 to TRBJ1-4; the D gene is possibly TRBD1 (5 bases). CDR1 and CDR2 (germline): LNHDA, SQIVND (reference sequence). V shed 8 bases and J shed 6 bases, with 19 bases lying between them. The CDR3 runs 15 residues. Here the CDR3 reads CASGRQGLSDEKLFF. CDR3 in DNA: TGTGCCAGTGGTCGGCAGGGATTGTCCGATGAAAAACTGTTTTTT. Full variable domain (outside the CDR3, taken from reference TRBV19 and TRBJ1-4): DGGITQSPKYLFRKEGQNVTLSCEQNLNHDAMYWYRQDPGQGLRLIYYSQIVNDFQKGDIAEGYSVSREKKESFPLTVTSAQKNPTAFYLCASGRQGLSDEKLFFGSGTQLSVL.

This clone was detected a few times. This chain joins TRBV7-6 and TRBJ1-4; D is perhaps TRBD1 (6 bases). This CDR3 region has 14 residues. V lost 5 bases, J lost 3 bases, and 10 bases lay in between. Germline loops: CDR1 SGHVS, CDR2 FNYEAQ. CDR3 sequence: CASSDRRANEKLFF. The CDR3 nucleotides are TGTGCCAGCAGCGACAGGAGAGCTAATGAAAAACTGTTTTTT.

This clone was recorded once. V is TRBV14 and J is TRBJ1-1; 12 bases map to TRBD1. Per germline, CDR1 SGHDN and CDR2 FVKESK. The length of the CDR3 is 14 residues. Unmatched junction bases numbered 6, after V lost 3 bases and J lost 10 bases. This CDR3 reads CASSQDRDRGRAFF. Written as DNA, the CDR3 is TGTGCCAGCAGCCAGGACCGGGACAGGGGGCGAGCTTTCTTT.

The chain combines TRBV5-4 with TRBJ1-1; perhaps TRBD1 as D (5 bases). Trimming took off 4 bases at V and 2 bases at J, with 18 bases between the two ends. The length of the CDR3 is 16 residues. Germline CDR1 is SGHNT and CDR2 is YYREEE (reference sequence). The CDR3 coding sequence is TGTGCCAGCAGCCCGGGGGGTAAAGGGTCTAACACTGAAGCTTTCTTT. Translation gives CASSPGGKGSNTEAFF.

This chain joins TRBV19 and TRBJ1-3; D perhaps matches TRBD1 (5 bases). CDR3 length equals 14 residues. V lost 9 bases and J 0 bases, leaving 12 bases between the germline ends. Germline V gene sequence: CDR1 LNHDA, CDR2 SQIVND (reference sequence). CDR3 DNA: TGTGCCAGCCACTCGGGGGACTCTGGAAACACCATATATTTT. Translation: CASHSGDSGNTIYF. Complete variable domain (other parts from reference TRBV19 and TRBJ1-3): DGGITQSPKYLFRKEGQNVTLSCEQNLNHDAMYWYRQDPGQGLRLIYYSQIVNDFQKGDIAEGYSVSREKKESFPLTVTSAQKNPTAFYLCASHSGDSGNTIYFGEGSWLTVV.

The chain is built from TRBV11-2 and TRBJ2-7; a weak D match, TRBD2 (5 bases). Germline V gene data show CDR1 as SGHAT and CDR2 as FQNNGV. V lost 3 bases to trimming and J lost 3 bases, with 6 bases between them. There are 12 residues in the CDR3. For the CDR3, the DNA is TGTGCCAGCAGCTTTGAGGGCTACGAGCAGTACTTC. This translates into CASSFEGYEQYF.

This clone was seen only once. The chain combines TRBV3-1 (or the pseudogene TRBV3-2) with TRBJ2-5; 12 positions match TRBD2. CDR1 is LGHDT, CDR2 YNNKEL, per germline (reference sequence). The CDR3 is 16 residues long. The V segment lost 1 base and the J segment 5 bases; nucleotides outside the gene matches: 5. CDR3 nucleotides: TGTGCCAGCAGCCAAGCTAGCGGGGGGGCCGGGGAGACCCAGTACTTC. Its translation: CASSQASGGAGETQYF.

The rearrangement uses TRBV5-1 and TRBJ2-3; the D gene is possibly TRBD2 (6 bases). The CDR3 has 16 amino acids. V was shortened by 4 bases and J by 0 bases, with 15 bases between the two germline ends. Germline CDR1 is SGHRS and CDR2 is YFSETQ. The DNA of the CDR3 is TGCGCCAGCAGCCGCTGGTCCGGGGGAAGCACAGATACGCAGTATTTT. Protein sequence: CASSRWSGGSTDTQYF.

This chain links TRBV4-2 with TRBJ1-4, with 8 bases aligning to TRBD1. The germline gives CDR1 LGHNA, CDR2 YNFKEQ. The length of the CDR3 is 19 residues. Unmatched junction bases numbered 15, after V lost 5 bases and J lost 1 base. CDR3 amino acids: CASSTKFSDRGGTNEKLFF. The CDR3 DNA reads TGTGCCAGCAGCACCAAGTTTTCTGACAGGGGAGGAACTAATGAAAAACTGTTTTTT.

The J gene is TRBJ1-5, the V gene TRBV19, with D uncertain. With 3 bases removed from V and 8 bases from J, the gap between germline ends came to 14 bases. Germline assignment: CDR1 LNHDA and CDR2 SQIVND (reference sequence). The CDR3 totals 14 residues. The CDR3 DNA reads TGTGCCAGTAGTATTCAGTATTCGCGGGAGCCCCAGCATTTT. Translating it yields CASSIQYSREPQHF.

V usage is TRBV7-8 and J usage is TRBJ1-3, with 7 positions matching TRBD1. CDR1 SGHVS and CDR2 FQNEAQ come from the germline V gene. The CDR3 extends over 16 amino acids. With 5 bases clipped from V and 5 bases from J, the junction kept 12 bases outside the gene matches. CDR3 in DNA: TGTGCCAGCAGCCAGACCCCCCTCAGGGGGAGAAACACCATATATTTT. It translates to CASSQTPLRGRNTIYF. Together with reference TRBV7-8 and TRBJ1-3, the CDR3 gives the full variable domain: GAGVSQSPRYKVAKRGQDVALRCDPISGHVSLFWYQQALGQGPEFLTYFQNEAQLDKSGLPSDRFFAERPEGSVSTLKIQRTQQEDSAVYLCASSQTPLRGRNTIYFGEGSWLTVV.

The J gene is TRBJ2-1, the V gene TRBV6-5, with 7 bases that match TRBD1. The CDR3 spans 14 residues. Germline CDR1 MNHEY, CDR2 SVGAGI. V shed 5 bases, J shed 6 bases, and the junction held 7 bases outside the gene matches. The CDR3 DNA is TGTGCCAGCAGTACGGACAGGCTGGTCAATGAGCAGTTCTTC. Protein sequence: CASSTDRLVNEQFF.

This sequence joins TRBV12-3 or TRBV12-4 and TRBJ1-1; D is uncertain. V dropped 5 bases and J dropped 6 bases, with 10 bases sitting between them. The CDR3 covers 12 residues. The CDR3 loop is CASSLAGAEAFF. As DNA, the CDR3 is TGTGCCAGCAGTCTCGCGGGTGCTGAAGCTTTCTTT.